This T cell receptor (beta chain) was captured by sequencing in a study of blood T cell repertoires in COVID-19. The wider study: The United States, Italy and Spain were the sources of the acute and convalescent COVID-19 samples. T cells, B-cell-depleted T cells, or PBMCs supplied cDNA or gDNA.

This clone was found a few times. Measured with immunoSEQ multiplex PCR; TCRdb has only the in-frame clones, and not every one. The table lists 72,000 or so clones, 81% of them singletons, with over 8.5% in the top ten. The specimen sequenced was peripheral blood. The source of this sequence is a human donor in a cohort sampled during active COVID-19.

This chain's CDR3 is CASSSSGTRYNEQFF. The CDR3 nucleotides read TGTGCCAGCAGCTCGAGTGGGACTAGGTACAATGAGCAGTTCTTC. V usage is TRBV7-2 and J usage is TRBJ2-1; 8 bases fit TRBD2. CDR3 length equals 15 residues. With V trimmed by 4 bases and J by 4 bases, 6 bases remained unmatched. CDR1 and CDR2 (germline): SGHTA, FQGNSA.